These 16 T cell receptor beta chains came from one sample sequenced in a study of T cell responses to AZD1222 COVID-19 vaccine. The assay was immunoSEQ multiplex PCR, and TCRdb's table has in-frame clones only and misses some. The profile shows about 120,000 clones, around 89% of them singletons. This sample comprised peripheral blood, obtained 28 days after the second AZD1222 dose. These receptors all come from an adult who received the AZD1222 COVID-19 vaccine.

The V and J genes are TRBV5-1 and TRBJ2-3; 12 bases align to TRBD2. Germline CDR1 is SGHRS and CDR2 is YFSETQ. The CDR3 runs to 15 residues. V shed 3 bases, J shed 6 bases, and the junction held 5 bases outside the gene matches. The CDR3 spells CASSYLAGGADTQYF. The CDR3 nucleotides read TGCGCCAGCAGCTACCTAGCGGGGGGGGCGGATACGCAGTATTTT.

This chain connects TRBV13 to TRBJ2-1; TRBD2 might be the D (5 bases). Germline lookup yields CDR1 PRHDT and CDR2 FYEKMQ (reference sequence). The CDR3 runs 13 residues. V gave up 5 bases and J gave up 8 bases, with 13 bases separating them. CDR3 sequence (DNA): TGTGCCAGCAGCGCAAGCGGTAGGGATGAGCAGTTCTTC. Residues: CASSASGRDEQFF.

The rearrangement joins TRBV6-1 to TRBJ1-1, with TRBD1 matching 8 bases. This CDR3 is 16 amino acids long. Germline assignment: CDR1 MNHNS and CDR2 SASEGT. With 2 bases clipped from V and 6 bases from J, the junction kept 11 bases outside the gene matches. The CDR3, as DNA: TGTGCCAGCAGTGAATCGGGGACAGGTTTTCTCGCTGAAGCTTTCTTT. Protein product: CASSESGTGFLAEAFF.

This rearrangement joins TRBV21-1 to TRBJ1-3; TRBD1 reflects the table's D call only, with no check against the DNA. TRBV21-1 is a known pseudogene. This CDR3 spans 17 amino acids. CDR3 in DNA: TGTGCCAGCAGCCTGCGGGACAGGGGGCGGGCCGGAAACACCATATATTTT. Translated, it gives CASSLRDRGRAGNTIYF.

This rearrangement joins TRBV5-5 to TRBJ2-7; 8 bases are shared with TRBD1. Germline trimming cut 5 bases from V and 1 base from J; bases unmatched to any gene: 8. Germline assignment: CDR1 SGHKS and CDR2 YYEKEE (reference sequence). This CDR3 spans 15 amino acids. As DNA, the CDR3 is TGTGCCAGCAGACCGACAGGGGCTGAATCCTACGAGCAGTACTTC. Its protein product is CASRPTGAESYEQYF.

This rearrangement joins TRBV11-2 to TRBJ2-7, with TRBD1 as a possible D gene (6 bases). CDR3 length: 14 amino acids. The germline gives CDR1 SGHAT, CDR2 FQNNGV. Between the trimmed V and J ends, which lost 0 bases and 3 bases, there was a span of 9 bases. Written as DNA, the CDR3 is TGTGCCAGCAGCTTAGAGGACAGCTACTACGAGCAGTACTTC. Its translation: CASSLEDSYYEQYF.

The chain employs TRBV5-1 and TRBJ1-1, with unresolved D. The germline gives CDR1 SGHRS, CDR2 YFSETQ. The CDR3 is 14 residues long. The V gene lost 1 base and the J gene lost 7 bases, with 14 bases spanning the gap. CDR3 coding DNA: TGCGCCAGCAGCTTGCAAACCCTTTACGATGAAGCTTTCTTT. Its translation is CASSLQTLYDEAFF.

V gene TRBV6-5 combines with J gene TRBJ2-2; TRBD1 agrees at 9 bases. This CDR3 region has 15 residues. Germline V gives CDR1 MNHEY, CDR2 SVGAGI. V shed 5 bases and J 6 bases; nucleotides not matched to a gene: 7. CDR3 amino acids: CASSPGQGRAGELFF. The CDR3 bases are TGTGCCAGCAGTCCGGGACAGGGTAGGGCCGGGGAGCTGTTTTTT.

CDR3 in DNA: TGCGCCAGCAGCTCTCACGGTGCAACTAATGAAAAACTGTTTTTT. It is translated as CASSSHGATNEKLFF. V usage is TRBV4-3 and J usage is TRBJ1-4; D unclear. Germline CDR1 and CDR2: LGHNA and YSLEER. The CDR3 contains 15 residues. V lost 5 bases and J lost 0, with 10 bases in between.

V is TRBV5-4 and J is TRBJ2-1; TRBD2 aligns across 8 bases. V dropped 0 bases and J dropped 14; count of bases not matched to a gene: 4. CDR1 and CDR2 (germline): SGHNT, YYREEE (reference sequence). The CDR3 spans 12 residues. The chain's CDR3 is CASSLEAGDEFF. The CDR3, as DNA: TGTGCCAGCAGCTTGGAAGCGGGAGATGAGTTCTTC.

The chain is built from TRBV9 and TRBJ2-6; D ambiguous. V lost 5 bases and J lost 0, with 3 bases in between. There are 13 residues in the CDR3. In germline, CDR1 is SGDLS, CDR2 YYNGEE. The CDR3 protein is CASSSSGANVLTF. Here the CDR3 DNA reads TGTGCCAGCAGTAGCTCTGGGGCCAACGTCCTGACTTTC.

The CDR3 spells CASSLERGGNEQFF. DNA for the CDR3: TGTGCCAGCAGTTTAGAGCGGGGGGGCAATGAGCAGTTCTTC. The J gene is TRBJ2-1, the V gene TRBV27; 10 nucleotides align to TRBD2. The CDR3 extends over 14 amino acids. Losses at the gene ends were 2 bases for V and 6 bases for J; bases not matched to a gene: 1. CDR1 and CDR2 from the germline V gene are MNHEY and SMNVEV (reference sequence).

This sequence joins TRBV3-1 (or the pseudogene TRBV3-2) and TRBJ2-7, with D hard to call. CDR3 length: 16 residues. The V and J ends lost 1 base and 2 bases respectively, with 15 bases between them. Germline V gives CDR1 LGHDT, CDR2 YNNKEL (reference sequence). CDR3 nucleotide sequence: TGTGCCAGCAGCCAAGGGTCTTGGGGTCAGCCCTACGAGCAGTACTTC. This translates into CASSQGSWGQPYEQYF.

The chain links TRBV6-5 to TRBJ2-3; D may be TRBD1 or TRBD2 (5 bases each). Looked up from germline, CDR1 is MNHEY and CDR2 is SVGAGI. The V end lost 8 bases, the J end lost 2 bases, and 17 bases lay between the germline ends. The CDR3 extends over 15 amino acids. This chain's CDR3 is CASSQGAGYTDTQYF. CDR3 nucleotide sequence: TGTGCCAGCTCCCAAGGGGCGGGTTACACAGATACGCAGTATTTT.

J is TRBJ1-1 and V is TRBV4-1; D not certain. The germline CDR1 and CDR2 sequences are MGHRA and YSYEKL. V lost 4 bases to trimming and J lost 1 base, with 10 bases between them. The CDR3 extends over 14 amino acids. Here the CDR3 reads CASSRTQTNTEAFF. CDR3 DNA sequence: TGCGCCAGCAGCCGTACTCAGACGAACACTGAAGCTTTCTTT.

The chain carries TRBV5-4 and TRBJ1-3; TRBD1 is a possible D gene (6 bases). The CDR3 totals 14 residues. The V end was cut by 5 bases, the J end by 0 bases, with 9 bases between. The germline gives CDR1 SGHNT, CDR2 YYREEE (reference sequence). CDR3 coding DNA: TGTGCCAGCAGGCCGGACAGCTCTGGAAACACCATATATTTT. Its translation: CASRPDSSGNTIYF.